This TCR beta chain was found in a study of blood T cell repertoires in COVID-19. Across the whole study: From the United States, Italy and Spain came samples of acute and convalescent COVID-19.

Authors' data handling: Estimation of nucleated cell counts was performed using reference gene primer amplification. The method was immunoSEQ multiplex PCR; TCRdb's version includes in-frame clones alone and lacks a portion of them. V, J and clone size are those of that table, while D and trimming were read from the DNA. Found here are tens of thousands of clones, more than 75% of them singletons; the top ten hold around 30%. CDR3 length equals 16 residues. Trimming pared 5 bases from V and 6 bases from J, leaving 22 bases between. Germline CDR1 is MNHEY and CDR2 is SMNVEV (reference sequence). Sequencing was done on a sample of peripheral blood. The J gene is TRBJ1-2, the V gene TRBV27, with D maybe TRBD1 (5 bases). The receptor was isolated from a woman older than 75 with active or convalescent COVID-19. CDR3: CASSIDWTAGGDGYTF. The CDR3 nucleotides are TGTGCCAGCAGTATCGACTGGACGGCGGGGGGGGATGGCTACACCTTC.